A single sample gave rise to the 19 T cell receptor beta chains below, sequenced in a study of blood T cell repertoires in COVID-19 (dated by TCRdb to 2019 to 2021). The library was produced with the immunoSEQ multiplex PCR assay. The immuneACCESS repertoire file appears here via TCRdb, limited to in-frame rearrangements. These files lack a portion of the clones; in checked studies, under half of the deficit traces to unresolved V genes, and the cause of the others is not known. The sample profile shows around 100,000 clones; roughly 80% of them were found once. The top ten clones comprise 12% of the sample. The specimen was peripheral blood. These receptors were obtained from a woman in her 70s with acute or convalescent COVID-19.

The J gene is TRBJ1-1, the V gene TRBV19; possibly TRBD1 for D (5 bases). CDR1 is LNHDA, CDR2 SQIVND, per germline (reference sequence). This CDR3 is 14 amino acids long. The germline V and J ends were trimmed by 6 bases and 1 base, with 12 bases remaining between them. The CDR3, as DNA: TGTGCCAGTAGCCCCGCGGGGCGGAACACTGAAGCTTTCTTT. Protein product: CASSPAGRNTEAFF.

The rearrangement joins TRBV27 to TRBJ2-7, with a possible D match to TRBD2 (6 bases). This CDR3 has 14 amino acids. V lost 7 bases to trimming and J lost 0 bases, with 13 bases between them. CDR1 MNHEY and CDR2 SMNVEV come from the germline V gene (reference sequence). Written as DNA, the CDR3 is TGTGCCAGCACCAAGGCGGGAAGCTCCTACGAGCAGTACTTC. This encodes CASTKAGSSYEQYF.

This clone came up once. This rearrangement joins TRBV10-3 to TRBJ2-5; 8 bases align to TRBD2. J gave up 2 bases and V 3 bases, and 11 bases lay outside the gene matches. Germline V gives CDR1 ENHRY, CDR2 SYGVKD. The CDR3 is 17 residues long. The CDR3 DNA reads TGTGCCATCAGTGACCTCCCCCCAGCGGGGGAGCAAGAGACCCAGTACTTC. Translated: CAISDLPPAGEQETQYF.

V gene TRBV5-4 combines with J gene TRBJ1-4, with TRBD1 as a possible D gene (6 bases). The CDR3 totals 13 residues. Germline assignment: CDR1 SGHNT and CDR2 YYREEE (reference sequence). V was shortened by 4 bases and J by 5 bases, with 9 bases between the two germline ends. In nucleotides, the CDR3 is TGTGCCAGCAGCAGGGGGGGGAATGAAAAACTGTTTTTT. As protein: CASSRGGNEKLFF.

This chain uses TRBV10-1 with TRBJ2-3; 7 bases match TRBD2. The CDR3 extends over 14 amino acids. Unmatched junction bases numbered 9, after V lost 5 bases and J lost 7 bases. Germline lookup yields CDR1 WNHNN and CDR2 SYGVQD (reference sequence). In DNA form, the CDR3 reads TGCGCCAGCAGTCCTTCGGGCGGGGGTTATACGCAGTATTTT. It translates to CASSPSGGGYTQYF.

The chain links TRBV5-1 to TRBJ1-3; no clear D. With 4 bases removed from V and 0 bases from J, the gap between germline ends came to 8 bases. Germline assignment: CDR1 SGHRS and CDR2 YFSETQ. The length of the CDR3 is 14 residues. This CDR3 is CASSTDNSGNTIYF. The DNA of the CDR3 is TGCGCCAGCAGCACCGACAACTCTGGAAACACCATATATTTT.

The V gene is TRBV19, the J gene TRBJ1-5; 11 bases are a match to TRBD1. This CDR3 has 17 residues. Germline V gene sequence: CDR1 LNHDA, CDR2 SQIVND (reference sequence). J lost 1 base, V lost 8 bases, and 10 bases had no gene match. Here the CDR3 reads CASRSRTGGGSNQPQHF. The CDR3 DNA follows: TGTGCCAGTCGGTCCCGGACAGGGGGCGGGAGCAATCAGCCCCAGCATTTT.

The rearrangement links TRBV2 to TRBJ2-7; 14 bases line up with TRBD2. CDR3 length: 16 amino acids. V shed 6 bases and J 2 bases; nucleotides not matched to a gene: 6. Germline CDR1 is SNHLY and CDR2 is FYNNEI. CDR3 nucleotide sequence: TGTGCCAGCAGCGGACTAGCGGGGGGTAACCCCTACGAGCAGTACGTC. It translates to CASSGLAGGNPYEQYV.

This clone is a singleton in its sample. The rearrangement links TRBV30 to TRBJ2-5; possibly TRBD1 for D (6 bases). This CDR3 comprises 16 residues. Looked up from germline, CDR1 is GTSNPN and CDR2 is SVGIG (reference sequence). V lost 3 bases and J lost 1, with 18 bases in between. CDR3 sequence reads: CAWSPGQSTSQETQYF. CDR3 nucleotides: TGTGCCTGGAGCCCGGGACAAAGTACCTCCCAAGAGACCCAGTACTTC.

This clone appeared many times. The final CDR3 position lacks the conserved phenylalanine or tryptophan, pointing to a likely read error. It is unclear where the CDR3 begins or ends on the DNA, so no DNA is shown, and the CDR3 is as TCRdb lists it. The gene calls are TRBV5-8 and TRBJ1-5; TRBD1 is taken as the D call from the table, unchecked against the DNA. Germline V gene data show CDR1 as SGHTS and CDR2 as YDEGEE. The length of the CDR3 is 13 amino acids, counting both ends. The chain's CDR3 is CASSLSTGLNLGL.

The DNA of the CDR3 is TGCGCCAGCAGCTTGCTCGGGGAGGAAACTGAAGCTTTCTTT. Translated, it gives CASSLLGEETEAFF. The V call is TRBV5-1, the J call TRBJ1-1; no definite D call. The germline V gene has CDR1 SGHRS and CDR2 YFSETQ. The CDR3 consists of 14 residues. Deletions cut 1 base from V and 5 bases from J, with 12 bases between. Variable domain in full (rest from reference TRBV5-1 and TRBJ1-1): KAGVTQTPRYLIKTRGQQVTLSCSPISGHRSVSWYQQTPGQGLQFLFEYFSETQRNKGNFPGRFSGRQFSNSRSEMNVSTLELGDSALYLCASSLLGEETEAFFGQGTRLTVV.

V usage is TRBV9 and J usage is TRBJ1-2, with D possibly TRBD1 on 5 matching bases. The CDR3 contains 13 residues. CDR1 and CDR2 (germline): SGDLS, YYNGEE. V gave up 2 bases and J gave up 2 bases, with 7 bases separating them. The CDR3 region is CASSVGGNYGYTF. CDR3 nucleotides: TGTGCCAGCAGCGTGGGGGGGAACTATGGCTACACCTTC.

This chain uses TRBV6-5 with TRBJ1-1; D is unresolved. This CDR3 is built from 13 residues. V shed 0 bases and J shed 5 bases, with 7 bases lying between them. Germline V gene sequence: CDR1 MNHEY, CDR2 SVGAGI. The CDR3 coding sequence is TGTGCCAGCAGTTACTCGACGGGGACTGAAGCTTTCTTT. Encoded protein: CASSYSTGTEAFF.

The chain is built from TRBV10-2 and TRBJ2-5; TRBD2 agrees at 7 bases. This CDR3 comprises 11 residues. Germline values: CDR1 WSHSY, CDR2 SAAADI. Trimming at V came to 8 bases and at J to 3 bases, leaving 0 bases not matched to a gene. In DNA form, the CDR3 reads TGCGCCAGCGGGAGGGAAGAGACCCAGTACTTC. It specifies CASGREETQYF.

This clone was recorded once. The V and J genes are TRBV19 and TRBJ2-3, with D possibly matching TRBD2 (6 bases). Looked up from germline, CDR1 is LNHDA and CDR2 is SQIVND (reference sequence). The CDR3 sequence is 14 residues long. The V and J ends lost 3 bases and 0 bases respectively, with 7 bases between them. The CDR3 sequence: CASSMGLSTDTQYF. CDR3 nucleotide sequence: TGTGCCAGTAGTATGGGACTGAGCACAGATACGCAGTATTTT.

There are a few counts of this clone. The chain recombines TRBV7-9 with TRBJ1-5, with 8 positions matching TRBD1. V was clipped by 5 bases and J by 6 bases; unmatched bases: 9. The CDR3 spans 15 residues. CDR1 and CDR2 from the germline V gene are SEHNR and FQNEAQ (reference sequence). CDR3: CASSPGQGAVQPQHF. The CDR3 DNA reads as TGTGCCAGCAGCCCAGGGCAGGGGGCTGTTCAGCCCCAGCATTTT.

V usage is TRBV9 and J usage is TRBJ1-1; D unresolved. The CDR3 is 14 amino acids. V lost 3 bases and J 0 bases, leaving 9 bases between the germline ends. CDR1 SGDLS and CDR2 YYNGEE come from the germline V gene. The CDR3 DNA follows: TGTGCCAGCAGCGAATTCCCGTTGAACACTGAAGCTTTCTTT. Translated: CASSEFPLNTEAFF.

The chain carries TRBV30 and TRBJ2-5, with TRBD1 as a possible D gene (6 bases). The germline V gene encodes CDR1 GTSNPN and CDR2 SVGIG (reference sequence). V lost 6 bases, J lost 2 bases, and 13 bases lay in between. The CDR3 loop spans 13 amino acids. The CDR3 loop reads CACTPGQQETQYF. For the CDR3, the DNA is TGTGCCTGTACCCCCGGACAGCAAGAGACCCAGTACTTC.

This chain links TRBV10-3 with TRBJ2-1, with 8 bases identical to TRBD2. The CDR3 length is 17 residues. The trim removed 0 bases at V and 5 bases at J, leaving 9 bases unmatched. CDR1 is ENHRY and CDR2 is SYGVKD in the germline V gene. Here the CDR3 reads CAISESTGGGNNNEQFF. As DNA, the CDR3 is TGTGCCATCAGTGAGTCGACTGGCGGGGGGAATAACAATGAGCAGTTCTTC.